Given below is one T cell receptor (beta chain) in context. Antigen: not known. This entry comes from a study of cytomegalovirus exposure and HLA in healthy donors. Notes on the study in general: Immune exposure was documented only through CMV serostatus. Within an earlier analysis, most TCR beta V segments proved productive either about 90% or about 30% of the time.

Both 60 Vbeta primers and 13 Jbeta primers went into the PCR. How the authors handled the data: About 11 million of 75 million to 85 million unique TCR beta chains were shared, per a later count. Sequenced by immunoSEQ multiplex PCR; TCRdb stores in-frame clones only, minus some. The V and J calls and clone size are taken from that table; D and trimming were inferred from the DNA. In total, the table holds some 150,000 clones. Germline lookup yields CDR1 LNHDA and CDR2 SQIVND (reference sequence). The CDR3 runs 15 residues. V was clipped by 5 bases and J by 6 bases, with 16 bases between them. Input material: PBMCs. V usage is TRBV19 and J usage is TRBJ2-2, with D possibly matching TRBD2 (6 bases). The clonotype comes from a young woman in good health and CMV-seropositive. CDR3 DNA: TGTGCCAGTAGTCCCCTCGGGGGTCGGGCCGGGGAGCTGTTTTTT. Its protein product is CASSPLGGRAGELFF.